The subject of this entry is one T cell receptor beta chain. One end of the junction fails to match germline, which may point to a read error. No cell sorting was done before RNA was extracted from the tissue. A modified ARM-PCR protocol with three rounds of nested PCR amplified TCRbeta. TCRdb independently ran MiXCR on the multiplex PCR reads; one entry per CDR3 protein. The data show some 99,000 distinct CDR3 sequences, approximately 82% seen once. These data belong to a study of tumor and adjacent non-tumor tissue in lung cancer. The receptor was derived from a woman aged 60-70 years with non-small cell lung cancer. The specimen sequenced was lung tumor tissue.

CDR3 sequence: CASSDRGNQPHHF. In DNA form, the CDR3 reads TGTGCCAGCTCAGACAGGGGGAATCAGCCCCACCATTTT. This sequence joins TRBV28 and TRBJ1-5, with 9 nucleotides matching TRBD1. The CDR3 loop spans 13 amino acids. The germline CDR1 and CDR2 sequences are MDHEN and SYDVKM.